This T cell receptor (beta chain) was found in a study of blood T cell repertoires in COVID-19. Study-wide background: PBMCs, B-cell-depleted T cells, or T cells provided the cDNA or gDNA that made up the material.

The CDR3 runs 18 residues. J gave up 3 bases and V 4 bases, and 11 bases lay outside the gene matches. In germline, CDR1 is KGHDR, CDR2 SFDVKD. Profiling relied on immunoSEQ multiplex PCR, and the TCRdb table lists in-frame clones only, not all of them. The sample includes 400,000 to 450,000 clones, 70% to 90% of them seen just once. This clone came up once. The chain links TRBV24-1 to TRBJ2-2, with 9 bases fitting TRBD1. This TCR came from a man aged 18 to 29 with COVID-19, enrolled during active disease. The sample comprised peripheral blood. CDR3 DNA: TGTGCCACCAGTGAACCAAGGCCAGGACAGGGGTACACCGGGGAGCTGTTTTTT. This translates into CATSEPRPGQGYTGELFF.